Following are 15 T cell receptor beta chains from one sample sequenced in a study of shared clonotypes between healthy human individuals. Profiling relied on immunoSEQ multiplex PCR, and the TCRdb table lists in-frame clones only, not all of them. The sample lists a few million clones; just over 90% were seen once. The sequencing sample was made of naive CD4+ T cells from PBMCs. Subset meaning: CD45RA+ positively selected. These receptors were collected from a man between 18 and 29 years old in good health. Some clones in this sample may be carry-over from other donors' samples.

The V and J genes are TRBV9 and TRBJ2-7, with D perhaps TRBD1 or TRBD2 (6 bases each). The CDR3 covers 15 residues. CDR1 and CDR2 (germline): SGDLS, YYNGEE. The CDR3 coding sequence is TGTGCTGCTGAAGGGGGGACCGCCCGTGTAGGCGAGCAGTACTTC. This sequence encodes CAAEGGTARVGEQYF.

This chain uses TRBV7-3 with TRBJ2-1; the D gene is possibly TRBD1 (5 bases). The CDR3 has 16 residues. Germline assignment: CDR1 SGHTA and CDR2 FQGTGA. Trimming shortened V by 4 bases and J by 0 bases, and 13 bases separated the two germline ends. Written as DNA, the CDR3 is TGTGCCAGCAGCTCTTTACAGGCGAGCTCCTACAATGAGCAGTTCTTC. Amino acid sequence: CASSSLQASSYNEQFF.

The chain uses TRBV7-8 and TRBJ2-5, with 12 bases aligning to TRBD1. CDR3 length equals 16 residues. Germline trimming cut 5 bases from V and 5 bases from J; bases unmatched to any gene: 9. The V gene's germline CDR1 is SGHVS and CDR2 FQNEAQ. The CDR3 spells CASSTAGTGGYETQYF. CDR3 bases: TGTGCCAGCAGCACAGCCGGGACAGGGGGCTACGAGACCCAGTACTTC.

The chain carries TRBV27 and TRBJ2-3; D not certain. The CDR3 sequence is 12 residues long. Deletions cut 5 bases from V and 5 bases from J, with 8 bases between. CDR1 MNHEY and CDR2 SMNVEV come from the germline V gene (reference sequence). This CDR3 reads CASSPKLDTQYF. The CDR3 bases are TGTGCCAGCAGTCCCAAGTTAGATACGCAGTATTTT.

This clone appeared once. V gene TRBV9 combines with J gene TRBJ1-4; 10 nucleotides agree with TRBD1. Germline V lookup: CDR1 SGDLS, CDR2 YYNGEE. V shed 3 bases, J shed 12 bases, and the junction held 8 bases outside the gene matches. There are 14 residues in the CDR3. CDR3 sequence reads: CASSASTGGQELFF. The CDR3 region has the DNA TGTGCCAGCAGCGCCTCGACAGGGGGCCAAGAACTGTTTTTT.

Worth noting for this clone: Other DNA sequences from this sample encode an identical CDR3 as well. The chain combines TRBV5-1 with TRBJ2-2, with D maybe TRBD2 (6 bases). The V gene lost 0 bases and the J gene lost 2 bases, with 11 bases spanning the gap. Germline values: CDR1 SGHRS, CDR2 YFSETQ. The CDR3 is made up of 16 amino acids. The CDR3: CASSLVAGSNTGELFF. In nucleotides, the CDR3 is TGCGCCAGCAGCTTGGTCGCGGGGTCCAACACCGGGGAGCTGTTTTTT.

The V call is TRBV5-1, the J call TRBJ1-2; D unclear. Trimming left V 4 bases short and J 4 bases short, with 14 bases between. The germline V gene has CDR1 SGHRS and CDR2 YFSETQ. The CDR3 extends over 14 amino acids. The CDR3 DNA sequence: TGCGCCAGCAGCCCGGATTTCACGGGCTATGGCTACACCTTC. This codes for CASSPDFTGYGYTF.

The chain recombines TRBV6-6 with TRBJ2-7; possible D gene TRBD2, 5 bases. Looked up from germline, CDR1 is MNHNY and CDR2 is SVGAGI (reference sequence). This CDR3 is 14 amino acids long. The V and J ends lost 8 bases and 6 bases respectively, with 20 bases between them. The CDR3 here is CASCVGGFLAEQYF. The CDR3 region has the DNA TGTGCCAGCTGTGTTGGCGGGTTCCTTGCCGAGCAGTACTTC.

This clone was observed once. The V gene is TRBV28, the J gene TRBJ2-5, with D tentatively TRBD1 (6 bases). Germline-derived CDR1 and CDR2 are MDHEN and SYDVKM. The CDR3 runs to 13 residues. V lost 3 bases to trimming and J lost 4 bases, with 9 bases between them. The chain's CDR3 is CASSLNRAETQYF. As DNA, the CDR3 is TGTGCCAGCAGTTTGAACAGGGCAGAGACCCAGTACTTC. The full variable domain, in which reference TRBV28 and TRBJ2-5 provide the parts outside the CDR3, is DVKVTQSSRYLVKRTGEKVFLECVQDMDHENMFWYRQDPGLGLRLIYFSYDVKMKEKGDIPEGYSVSREKKERFSLILESASTNQTSMYLCASSLNRAETQYFGPGTRLLVL.

This chain joins TRBV27 and TRBJ2-7; no clear D. The CDR3 is 16 amino acids. Per the germline V gene, CDR1 is MNHEY and CDR2 is SMNVEV (reference sequence). The V gene lost 3 bases and the J gene lost 3 bases, with 18 bases spanning the gap. CDR3 sequence (DNA): TGTGCCAGCAGTTTCTTCCACCGTTCGAGTCTCTACGAGCAGTACTTC. This gives the protein CASSFFHRSSLYEQYF.

This clone showed up just once. The rearrangement uses TRBV10-1 and TRBJ1-2; TRBD1 might be the D (6 bases). CDR1 is WNHNN and CDR2 is SYGVQD in the germline V gene (reference sequence). Trimming left V 0 bases short and J 4 bases short, with 15 bases between. This CDR3 comprises 16 residues. The CDR3 bases are TGCGCCAGCAGTGAGTCCGAGGGACATTCTCCCTATGGCTACACCTTC. Translating gives CASSESEGHSPYGYTF.

The rearrangement links TRBV18 to TRBJ1-2, with TRBD1 identical over 7 bases. In germline, CDR1 is KGHSH, CDR2 LQKENI. V was pared by 2 bases and J by 7 bases, with 10 bases of the junction left unmatched. This CDR3 contains 15 residues. The CDR3 DNA reads as TGTGCCAGCTCACCATCCCAGGGGGGTTCCTCTGGCTACACCTTC. This encodes CASSPSQGGSSGYTF.

V usage is TRBV19 and J usage is TRBJ2-1; 7 bases line up with TRBD2. J was trimmed by 7 bases and V by 7 bases; bases with no gene match: 13. CDR1 is LNHDA and CDR2 is SQIVND in the germline V gene (reference sequence). The CDR3 is 15 residues long. The CDR3 DNA reads as TGTGCCAGTACCTCTATCGGGGGAGGGAGAAATGAGCAGTTCTTC. The encoded protein is CASTSIGGGRNEQFF.

The V call is TRBV5-1, the J call TRBJ2-7, with 7 bases aligning to TRBD1. J was trimmed by 3 bases and V by 3 bases; bases with no gene match: 9. The germline V gene has CDR1 SGHRS and CDR2 YFSETQ. This CDR3 spans 15 amino acids. The CDR3 DNA reads TGCGCCAGCAGCTGGCAACCGGGACAGAACTACGAGCAGTACTTC. This translates into CASSWQPGQNYEQYF.

The chain links TRBV30 to TRBJ2-1; TRBD2 agrees at 13 bases. The CDR3 runs to 17 residues. V was pared by 2 bases and J by 4 bases, with 8 bases of the junction left unmatched. CDR1 and CDR2 (germline): GTSNPN, SVGIG (reference sequence). This CDR3 reads CAWSPRKTSGRYNEQFF. CDR3 DNA sequence: TGTGCCTGGAGTCCCCGAAAGACTAGCGGGAGGTACAATGAGCAGTTCTTC.